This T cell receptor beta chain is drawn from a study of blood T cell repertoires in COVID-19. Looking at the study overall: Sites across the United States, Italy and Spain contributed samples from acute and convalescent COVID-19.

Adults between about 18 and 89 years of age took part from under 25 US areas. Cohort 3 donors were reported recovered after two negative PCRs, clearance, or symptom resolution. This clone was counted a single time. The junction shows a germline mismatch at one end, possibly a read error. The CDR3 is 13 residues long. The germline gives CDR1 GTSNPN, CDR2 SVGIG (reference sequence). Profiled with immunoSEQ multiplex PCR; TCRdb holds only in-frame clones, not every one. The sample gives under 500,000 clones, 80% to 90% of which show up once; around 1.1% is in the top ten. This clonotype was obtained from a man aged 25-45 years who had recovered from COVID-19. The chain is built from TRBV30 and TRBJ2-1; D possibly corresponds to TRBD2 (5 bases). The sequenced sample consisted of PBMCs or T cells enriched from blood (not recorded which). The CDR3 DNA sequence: TGTGCCTTGAGTTGGGATGTCGGGGATGAGCAGTTCTTC. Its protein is CALSWDVGDEQFF.